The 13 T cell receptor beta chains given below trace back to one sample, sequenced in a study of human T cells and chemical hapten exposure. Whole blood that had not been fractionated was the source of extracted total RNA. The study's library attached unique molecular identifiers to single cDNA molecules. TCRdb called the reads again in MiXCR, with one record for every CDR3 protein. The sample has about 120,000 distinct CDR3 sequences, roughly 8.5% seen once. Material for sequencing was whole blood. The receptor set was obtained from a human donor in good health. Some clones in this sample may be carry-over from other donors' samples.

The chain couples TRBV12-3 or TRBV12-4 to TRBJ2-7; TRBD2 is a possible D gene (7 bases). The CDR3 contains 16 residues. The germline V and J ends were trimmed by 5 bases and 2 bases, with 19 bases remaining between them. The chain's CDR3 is CASSILGGGATYEQYF. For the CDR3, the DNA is TGTGCCAGCAGTATCTTAGGGGGGGGCGCTACCTACGAGCAGTACTTC.

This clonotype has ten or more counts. CDR3 nucleotides: TGTGCCAGCAGTTTTACAGGGGGGCTCGAGCAGTACTTC. Amino acid sequence: CASSFTGGLEQYF. The V call is TRBV27, the J call TRBJ2-7, with 8 bases lining up with TRBD1. After removal of 3 bases from V and 6 bases from J, the junction contained 4 bases not matched to a gene. The CDR3 has 13 residues. Germline V gene lookup returns CDR1 MNHEY and CDR2 SMNVEV (reference sequence).

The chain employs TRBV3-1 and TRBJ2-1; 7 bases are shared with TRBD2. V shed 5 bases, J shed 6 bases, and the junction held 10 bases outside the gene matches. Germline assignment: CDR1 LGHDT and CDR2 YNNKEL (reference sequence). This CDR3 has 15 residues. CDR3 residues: CASSSRTSLGNEQFF. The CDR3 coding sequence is TGTGCCAGCAGCTCCCGGACTAGTTTGGGCAATGAGCAGTTCTTC.

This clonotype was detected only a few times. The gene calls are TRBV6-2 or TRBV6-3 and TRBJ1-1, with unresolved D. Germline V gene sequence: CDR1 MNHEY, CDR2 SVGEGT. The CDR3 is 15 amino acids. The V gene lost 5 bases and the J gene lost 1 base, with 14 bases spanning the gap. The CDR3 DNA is TGTGCCAGCAGTCTTACCTACGCACCGAACACTGAAGCTTTCTTT. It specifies CASSLTYAPNTEAFF.

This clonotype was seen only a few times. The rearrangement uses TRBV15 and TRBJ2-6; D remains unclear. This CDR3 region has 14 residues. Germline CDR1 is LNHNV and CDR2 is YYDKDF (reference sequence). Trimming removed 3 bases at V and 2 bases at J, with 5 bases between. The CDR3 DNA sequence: TGTGCCACCAGCAGTGTGACTGGGGCCAACGTCCTGACTTTC. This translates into CATSSVTGANVLTF.

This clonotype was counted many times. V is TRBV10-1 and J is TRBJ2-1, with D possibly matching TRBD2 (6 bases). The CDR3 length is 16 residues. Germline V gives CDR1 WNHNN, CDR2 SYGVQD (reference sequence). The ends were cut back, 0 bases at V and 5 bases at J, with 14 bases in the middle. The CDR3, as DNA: TGCGCCAGCAGTGAGTCAAGCGGGCCTATAAACAATGAGCAGTTCTTC. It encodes CASSESSGPINNEQFF.

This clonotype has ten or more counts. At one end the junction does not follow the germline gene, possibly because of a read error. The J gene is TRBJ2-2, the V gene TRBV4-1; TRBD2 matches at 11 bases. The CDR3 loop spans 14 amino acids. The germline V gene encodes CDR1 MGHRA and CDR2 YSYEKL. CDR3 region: CASTQLAGAGELFF. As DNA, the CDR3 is TGCGCCAGCACCCAACTAGCGGGAGCTGGGGAGCTGTTTTTT.

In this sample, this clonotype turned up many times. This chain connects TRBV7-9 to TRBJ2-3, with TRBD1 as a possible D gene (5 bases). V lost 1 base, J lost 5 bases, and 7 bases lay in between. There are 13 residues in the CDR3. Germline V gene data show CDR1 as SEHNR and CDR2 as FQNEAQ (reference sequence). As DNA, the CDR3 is TGTGCCAGCAGCTTAGTGACAGAAGATACGCAGTATTTT. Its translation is CASSLVTEDTQYF.

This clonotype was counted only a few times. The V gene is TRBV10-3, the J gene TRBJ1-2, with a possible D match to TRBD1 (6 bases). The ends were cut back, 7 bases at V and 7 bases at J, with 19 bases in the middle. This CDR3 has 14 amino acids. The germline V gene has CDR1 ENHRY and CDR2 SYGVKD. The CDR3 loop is CAITVRGEFSGYTF. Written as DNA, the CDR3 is TGTGCCATCACCGTCAGGGGAGAATTCTCTGGCTACACCTTC.

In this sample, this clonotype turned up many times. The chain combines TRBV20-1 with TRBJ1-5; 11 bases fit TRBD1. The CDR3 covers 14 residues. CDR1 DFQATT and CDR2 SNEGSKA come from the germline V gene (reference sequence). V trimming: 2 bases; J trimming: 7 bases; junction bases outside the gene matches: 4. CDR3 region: CSARPGTGGQPQHF. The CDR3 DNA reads TGCAGTGCTAGACCGGGGACAGGGGGGCAGCCCCAGCATTTT.

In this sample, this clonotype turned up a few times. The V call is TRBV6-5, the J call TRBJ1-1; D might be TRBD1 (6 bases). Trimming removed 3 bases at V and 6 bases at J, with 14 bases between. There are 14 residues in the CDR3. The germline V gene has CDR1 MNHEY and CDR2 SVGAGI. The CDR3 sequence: CASSYRGATAEAFF. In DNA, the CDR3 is TGTGCCAGCAGTTATCGGGGGGCGACGGCTGAAGCTTTCTTT.

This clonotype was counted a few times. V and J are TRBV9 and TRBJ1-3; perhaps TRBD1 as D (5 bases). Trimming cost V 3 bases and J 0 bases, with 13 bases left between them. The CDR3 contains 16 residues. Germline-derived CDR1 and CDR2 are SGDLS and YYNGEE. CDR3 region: CASSARTGLSGNTIYF. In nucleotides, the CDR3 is TGTGCCAGCAGCGCTCGAACAGGACTCTCTGGAAACACCATATATTTT.

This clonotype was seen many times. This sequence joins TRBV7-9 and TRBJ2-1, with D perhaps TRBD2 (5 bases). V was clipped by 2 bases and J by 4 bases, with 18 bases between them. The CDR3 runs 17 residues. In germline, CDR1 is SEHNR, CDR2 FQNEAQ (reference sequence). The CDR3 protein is CASSLPMGAKDYNEQFF. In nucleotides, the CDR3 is TGTGCCAGCAGCTTACCCATGGGAGCGAAGGATTACAATGAGCAGTTCTTC.